This entry concerns a single TCR beta chain. What it recognizes is unknown. Researchers reported that TCR beta cDNA libraries carried unique molecular identifiers. Input of about 0.85 to 10 million T cells yielded 400,000 to 550,000 cDNA molecules. MiXCR, run by TCRdb on the PCR reads, gives a single entry per CDR3 protein. The sample contains around 260,000 distinct CDR3 sequences, 30% to 45% of which appear only once. This entry comes from a study of post-analysis software for immune sequencing data. Findings and limits, study-wide: Multiple sclerosis patients had significantly lower normalized Chao1 diversity than controls. Samples from a shared batch, those prepared together, strongly co-clustered by F measure.

The sample consisted of blood. The sequence derives from a girl aged 5-17 years with multiple sclerosis.

This CDR3 reads CASSGGQGTSYNEQFF. The CDR3 DNA is TGTGCCAGTAGTGGTGGCCAGGGGACATCCTACAATGAGCAGTTCTTC. The chain uses TRBV19 and TRBJ2-1, with a weak D call TRBD1 (6 bases). Germline CDR1 and CDR2: LNHDA and SQIVND (reference sequence). CDR3 size: 16 residues. V dropped 5 bases and J dropped 1 base, with 15 bases sitting between them.